This T cell receptor beta chain originates from a study of blood T cell repertoires in COVID-19. As for the study in general: Nucleic acid was either cDNA or gDNA, and it came from T cells, B-cell-depleted T cells, or PBMCs.

Data came from immunoSEQ multiplex PCR; TCRdb stores just in-frame clones and leaves some out. The data hold 250,000 to 300,000 clones, with 86% observed a single time. In germline, CDR1 is MNHEY, CDR2 SMNVEV (reference sequence). V was pared by 3 bases and J by 4 bases, with 12 bases between. This CDR3 has 14 residues. Input material: peripheral blood. The V gene is TRBV27, the J gene TRBJ1-2; unclear D gene. This receptor was obtained from a woman younger than 45 with active or convalescent COVID-19. The CDR3 loop reads CASSFGEFGYGYTF. The CDR3 DNA is TGTGCCAGCAGTTTTGGGGAGTTTGGCTATGGCTACACCTTC.